The 3 T cell receptor beta chains reported below all come from one sample, sequenced in a study of blood T cell repertoires in COVID-19. Here immunoSEQ multiplex PCR was the method, and the copy in TCRdb shows in-frame clones only, minus some. The sample carries about 85,000 clones, 80% to 85% recorded once. The sequencing input was peripheral blood. The source of these receptors is a man between 60 and 75 years old with acute or convalescent COVID-19.

The chain employs TRBV6-2 or TRBV6-3 and TRBJ2-2; 12 bases match TRBD2. This CDR3 comprises 14 residues. V lost 5 bases, J lost 6 bases, and 1 base stayed unmatched. The germline V gene encodes CDR1 MNHEY and CDR2 SVGEGT. CDR3 DNA sequence: TGTGCCAGCAGTCTAGCGGGGGGGCCCGGGGAGCTGTTTTTT. Its translation is CASSLAGGPGELFF.

The V call is TRBV5-1, the J call TRBJ2-1; 13 nucleotides match TRBD2. Looked up from germline, CDR1 is SGHRS and CDR2 is YFSETQ. Losses at the gene ends were 4 bases for V and 16 bases for J; bases not matched to a gene: 5. The CDR3 has 12 residues. CDR3 bases: TGCGCCAGCAGCGGGACTAGCGGGGCCTCCTTCTTC. This encodes CASSGTSGASFF.

The chain carries TRBV2 and TRBJ1-2; D call uncertain. This CDR3 has 18 residues. CDR1 SNHLY and CDR2 FYNNEI come from the germline V gene. Trimming took off 6 bases at V and 0 bases at J, with 23 bases between the two ends. The CDR3 DNA sequence: TGTGCCAGCAGCGATCTCGCGGCTCCTAGACTTTCTAACTATGGCTACACCTTC. This translates into CASSDLAAPRLSNYGYTF.